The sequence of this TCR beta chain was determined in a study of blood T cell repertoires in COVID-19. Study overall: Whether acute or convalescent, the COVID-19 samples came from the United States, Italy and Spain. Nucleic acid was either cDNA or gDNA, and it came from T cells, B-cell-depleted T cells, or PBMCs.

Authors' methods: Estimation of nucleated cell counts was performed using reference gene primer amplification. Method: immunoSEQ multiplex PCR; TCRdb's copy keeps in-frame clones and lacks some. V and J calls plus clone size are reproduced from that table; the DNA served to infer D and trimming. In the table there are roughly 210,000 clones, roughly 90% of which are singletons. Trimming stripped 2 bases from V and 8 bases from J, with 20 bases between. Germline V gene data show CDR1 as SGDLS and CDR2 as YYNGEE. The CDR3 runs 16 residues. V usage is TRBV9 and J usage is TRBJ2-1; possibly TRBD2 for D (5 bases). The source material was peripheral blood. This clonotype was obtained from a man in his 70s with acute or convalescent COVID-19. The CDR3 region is CASSVGSWEKKDEQFF. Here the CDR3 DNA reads TGTGCCAGCAGCGTGGGGTCGTGGGAGAAGAAGGATGAGCAGTTCTTC.